This is a list of T cell receptor beta chains from one sample in a study of CD8 T cells in Susac syndrome. Via MiXCR, TCRdb re-called the immunoSEQ multiplex PCR reads, giving one row per CDR3 protein. This sample has 150,000 or so distinct CDR3 sequences; about 90% occur once, and the top ten carry approximately 0.082%. Sequencing used CD4+ T cells from PBMCs. The receptor source for this set is a human donor in good health. CDR3s include the opening cysteine and the closing phenylalanine or tryptophan. The D gene is left open where the match is weak. A row's size may be missing; if present it is once, few, many or a size class.

TRBD1	TRBJ1-4	TRBV20-1	.	CSARDQGATNEKLFF	TGCAGTGCTAGAGACCAGGGGGCAACTAATGAAAAACTGTTTTTT
.	TRBJ2-7	TRBV6-5	once	CASSPGTYAYEQYF	TGTGCCAGCAGTCCCGGGACGTACGCCTACGAGCAGTACTTC
.	TRBJ2-5	TRBV5-1	.	CASSLDWREETQYF	TGCGCCAGCAGCTTGGACTGGCGGGAAGAGACCCAGTACTTC
.	TRBJ1-1	TRBV18	.	CASSPTGRTEAFF	TGTGCCAGCTCGCCCACAGGGAGAACTGAAGCTTTCTTT
.	TRBJ2-6	TRBV5-4	.	CASSLVGKGANVLTF	TGTGCCAGCAGCTTGGTGGGGAAAGGGGCCAACGTCCTGACTTTC
TRBD1	TRBJ2-5	TRBV6-5	.	CASSYSGDRSYGETQYF	TGTGCCAGCAGTTACTCTGGGGACAGGTCCTATGGGGAGACCCAGTACTTC
.	TRBJ1-5	TRBV19	.	CASSNPSQPQHF	TGTGCCAGTAGTAACCCCAGCCAGCCCCAGCATTTT
TRBD2	TRBJ2-1	TRBV20-1	.	CSARLAGPRGEQFF	TGCAGTGCTCGACTAGCGGGACCGCGGGGGGAGCAGTTCTTC
.	TRBJ2-2	TRBV19	few	CASSISGNTGELFF	TGTGCCAGTAGTATTAGCGGGAACACCGGGGAGCTGTTTTTT
TRBD2	TRBJ2-5	TRBV29-1	.	CSVAGGGGAAQYF	TGCAGCGTTGCGGGAGGGGGGGGTGCGGCCCAGTACTTC
.	TRBJ1-1	TRBV7-9	.	CASSPGVRLLRMNTEAFF	TGTGCCAGCAGCCCAGGGGTACGACTGCTACGAATGAACACTGAAGCTTTCTTT
TRBD1	TRBJ1-1	TRBV28	.	CAGRQGLNTEAFF	TGTGCCGGGAGACAGGGGCTAAACACTGAAGCTTTCTTT
.	TRBJ2-5	TRBV10-2	.	CASSAGEETQYF	TGCGCCAGCAGTGCGGGGGAAGAGACCCAGTACTTC
TRBD1	TRBJ1-6	TRBV30	.	CAWGRQGESPLHF	TGTGCCTGGGGTCGGCAGGGGGAGTCACCCCTCCACTTT
.	TRBJ2-2	TRBV12-3/TRBV12-4	.	CASRQGSPGSAGELFF	TGTGCCAGCAGACAAGGATCCCCCGGGAGTGCCGGGGAGCTGTTTTTT
.	TRBJ1-5	TRBV7-9	.	CASSPGGQIAQHF	TGTGCCAGCAGCCCCGGGGGGCAGATTGCCCAGCATTTT
TRBD2	TRBJ2-7	TRBV6-2/TRBV6-3	.	CASSYTGGLSYEQYF	TGTGCCAGCAGTTATACCGGGGGACTATCCTACGAGCAGTACTTC
.	TRBJ1-5	TRBV6-6	once	CASSYYRGGNQPQHF	TGTGCCAGCAGTTACTATAGGGGGGGCAATCAGCCCCAGCATTTT
.	TRBJ1-1	TRBV7-9	.	CASMTGNTEAFF	TGTGCCAGCATGACGGGTAACACTGAAGCTTTCTTT
.	TRBJ1-1	TRBV4-3	.	CASSQGYGRNTEAFF	TGCGCCAGCAGCCAAGGATACGGGCGGAACACTGAAGCTTTCTTT
.	TRBJ2-1	TRBV3-1	.	CASSHKYNEQFF	TGTGCCAGCAGCCATAAATACAATGAGCAGTTCTTC
TRBD2	TRBJ2-1	TRBV5-1	.	CASRGGLANNEQFF	TGCGCCAGCAGGGGGGGGTTAGCAAACAATGAGCAGTTCTTC
.	TRBJ1-6	TRBV30	.	CACVGPNNSPLHF	TGTGCCTGCGTTGGTCCTAATAATTCACCCCTCCACTTT
.	TRBJ2-2	TRBV6-1	.	CASSEAADYTGELFF	TGTGCCAGCAGTGAAGCGGCGGATTACACCGGGGAGCTGTTTTTT
.	TRBJ1-2	TRBV6-1	.	CASQGPNYGYTF	TGTGCCAGCCAGGGCCCTAACTATGGCTACACCTTC
TRBD2	TRBJ2-1	TRBV20-1	.	CSAWTSGTFNEQFF	TGCAGTGCTTGGACTAGCGGGACCTTCAATGAGCAGTTCTTC
.	TRBJ1-2	TRBV29-1	.	CSVEAMGRGDYGYTF	TGCAGCGTTGAAGCGATGGGCAGGGGCGACTATGGCTACACCTTC
TRBD1	TRBJ2-2	TRBV5-1	.	CASRGTAVHTGELFF	TGCGCCAGCAGAGGGACAGCTGTTCACACCGGGGAGCTGTTTTTT
.	TRBJ2-7	TRBV20-1	.	CSARAWESYEQYF	TGCAGTGCAAGGGCCTGGGAGTCCTACGAGCAGTACTTC
.	TRBJ2-7	TRBV6-1	.	CASSGQGLSYEQYF	TGTGCCAGCAGTGGACAGGGACTCTCCTACGAGCAGTACTTC
TRBD2	TRBJ2-1	TRBV29-1	.	CSAIAGGTNNEQFF	TGCAGCGCCATAGCGGGGGGGACCAACAATGAGCAGTTCTTC
.	TRBJ2-3	TRBV7-9	.	CASSPDRRGTQYF	TGTGCCAGCAGCCCGGACAGGAGGGGTACGCAGTATTTT
.	TRBJ2-7	TRBV5-4	.	CASSEGGPYEQYF	TGTGCCAGCAGCGAGGGGGGGCCCTACGAGCAGTACTTC
TRBD1	TRBJ2-3	TRBV7-2	.	CASSPDRVSTDTQYF	TGTGCCAGCAGCCCCGACAGGGTTAGCACAGATACGCAGTATTTT
TRBD1	TRBJ2-7	TRBV3-1	.	CATLDRGSYEQYF	TGTGCCACCCTGGACAGGGGAAGTTACGAGCAGTACTTC
TRBD1	TRBJ1-2	TRBV5-6	once	CASSHDRGYGYTF	TGTGCCAGCAGTCACGACAGGGGCTATGGCTACACCTTC
TRBD1	TRBJ2-7	TRBV6-1	.	CASTTTGYSYEQYF	TGTGCCAGCACCACGACAGGGTATTCCTACGAGCAGTACTTC
.	TRBJ2-5	TRBV12-3/TRBV12-4	few	CASSWTLQETQYF	TGTGCCAGCAGTTGGACACTACAAGAGACCCAGTACTTC
.	TRBJ1-3	TRBV5-1	once	CASSRDGSSGNTIYF	TGCGCCAGCAGCCGGGACGGAAGCTCTGGAAACACCATATATTTT
.	TRBJ2-2	TRBV5-1	.	CASSLEARGPNTGELFF	TGCGCCAGCAGCTTGGAGGCTCGGGGGCCGAACACCGGGGAGCTGTTTTTT
.	TRBJ1-5	TRBV7-2	.	CASSLGGRDNQPQHF	TGTGCCAGCAGCTTAGGGGGTCGAGACAATCAGCCCCAGCATTTT
.	TRBJ2-7	TRBV28	.	CASSLSVKEQYF	TGTGCCAGCAGTTTATCCGTTAAAGAGCAGTACTTC
TRBD1	TRBJ2-5	TRBV5-1	.	CASSPSRDRDVGTQYF	TGCGCCAGCAGCCCAAGCCGGGACAGGGATGTTGGGACCCAGTACTTC
.	TRBJ2-1	TRBV2	.	CASTTKGPYNEQFF	TGTGCCAGCACCACGAAGGGTCCCTACAATGAGCAGTTCTTC
.	TRBJ1-1	TRBV24-1	.	CATSPKAGAEAFF	TGTGCCACCAGCCCCAAGGCCGGGGCTGAAGCTTTCTTT
TRBD1	TRBJ2-7	TRBV5-8	few	CASSFYPGQGTSYEQYF	TGTGCCAGCAGCTTTTACCCCGGACAGGGGACGTCCTACGAGCAGTACTTC
.	TRBJ1-2	TRBV7-8	.	CASSIWGDNYGYTF	TGTGCCAGCAGCATTTGGGGGGATAACTATGGCTACACCTTC
.	TRBJ1-1	TRBV19	.	CASSTPGEVTEAFF	TGTGCCAGTAGTACCCCAGGGGAAGTAACTGAAGCTTTCTTT
.	TRBJ2-7	TRBV3-1	.	CASSHSYEQYF	TGTGCCAGCAGCCACTCCTACGAGCAGTACTTC
TRBD1	TRBJ2-7	TRBV29-1	few	CSAGTGANYEQYF	TGCAGCGCGGGGACAGGGGCAAACTACGAGCAGTACTTC
.	TRBJ1-2	TRBV7-9	.	CASSLYSTDGYTF	TGTGCCAGCAGCTTATATTCGACAGATGGCTACACCTTC
.	TRBJ2-7	TRBV9	.	CASSVGTGTPYEQYF	TGTGCCAGCAGCGTAGGAACCGGGACACCCTACGAGCAGTACTTC
.	TRBJ1-2	TRBV10-2	.	CASMVPGARGYTF	TGCGCCAGCATGGTCCCGGGGGCGCGGGGCTACACCTTC
.	TRBJ2-5	TRBV18	once	CASSPPVHPEETQYF	TGTGCCAGCTCACCACCCGTACATCCGGAAGAGACCCAGTACTTC
.	TRBJ1-5	TRBV30	.	CAWNLGAGVRQPQHF	TGTGCCTGGAACTTAGGCGCTGGGGTGCGGCAGCCCCAGCATTTT
.	TRBJ1-4	TRBV19	.	CASQGLTSATNEKLFF	TGTGCCTCACAGGGTTTGACGTCGGCTACTAATGAAAAACTGTTTTTT
.	TRBJ2-5	TRBV24-1	.	CATSDHGGGETQYF	TGTGCCACCAGTGACCACGGGGGAGGCGAGACCCAGTACTTC
TRBD1	TRBJ1-3	TRBV6-1	once	CASRTETGGWYTIYF	TGTGCCAGCAGGACCGAGACAGGGGGATGGTACACCATATATTTT
TRBD1	TRBJ2-7	TRBV28	.	CASTGGAGYEQYF	TGTGCCAGTACAGGGGGCGCGGGGTACGAGCAGTACTTC